The next 7 T cell receptor beta chains were all read from a single sample in a study of prognosis after radiotherapy for stage I lung cancer. Researchers used two-round multiplex PCR to amplify TCR beta CDR3 starting from genomic DNA. Gene-specific TRBV and TRBJ primers were used in PCR round one. TCRdb re-analysed the multiplex PCR reads in MiXCR, keeping a single row per CDR3 protein. The sample holds about 27,000 distinct CDR3 sequences, around 42% seen once. This sample comprised PBMCs, obtained before or after stereotactic body radiation therapy (not recorded which). Source of these receptors: a donor aged 50 or older with non-small cell lung cancer.

The V call is TRBV7-3, the J call TRBJ2-3, with TRBD2 identical over 7 bases. CDR1 SGHTA and CDR2 FQGTGA come from the germline V gene. CDR3 length: 15 residues. The V gene end was trimmed by 5 bases and the J gene end by 2 bases; junction bases not matched to a gene: 7. The CDR3 DNA reads as TGTGCCAGCAGCCCCGGGAGGTCTCTCACAGATACGCAGTATTTT. It encodes CASSPGRSLTDTQYF.

On this clonotype itself: Only one base separates this from a far larger clonotype, so it likely reflects a read error. This CDR3 reads CASSYLTGTVNTEAFF. The DNA of the CDR3 is TGTGCCAGCAGTTACCTTACCGGGACAGTGAACACTGAAGCTTTCTTT. This chain joins TRBV6-4 and TRBJ1-1; 7 bases match TRBD1. The V gene end was trimmed by 5 bases and the J gene end by 0 bases; junction bases not matched to a gene: 9. From germline, CDR1 is MRHNA and CDR2 SNTAGT. The CDR3 is made up of 16 amino acids.

The chain recombines TRBV11-3 with TRBJ2-2; possible D gene TRBD1, 5 bases. CDR3 size: 14 residues. Germline V gene sequence: CDR1 SGHNT, CDR2 YENEEA. Trimming cost V 6 bases and J 7 bases, with 15 bases left between them. Here the CDR3 reads CASRGWRTNGELFF. CDR3 nucleotide sequence: TGTGCCAGCAGGGGGTGGCGGACAAACGGGGAGCTGTTTTTT.

This clonotype is judged medium-sized. The genes are TRBV7-3 and TRBJ2-2; 9 bases line up with TRBD1. Germline V CDR1 and CDR2: SGHTA, FQGTGA. The CDR3 runs 18 residues. Unmatched junction bases numbered 7, after V lost 0 bases and J lost 2 bases. The DNA for the CDR3 is TGTGCCAGCAGCTTAACGGCCACAGGGGGCACCAACACCGGGGAGCTGTTTTTT. Translating it yields CASSLTATGGTNTGELFF.

This clonotype has a count of ten or more. This chain connects TRBV27 to TRBJ1-4, with 7 bases that match TRBD1. The length of the CDR3 is 14 residues. The J segment lost 8 bases and the V segment lost 4 bases, leaving 7 bases of the junction unmatched. The germline V gene encodes CDR1 MNHEY and CDR2 SMNVEV (reference sequence). The CDR3 sequence: CASSSRQGSEKLFF. Written as DNA, the CDR3 is TGTGCCAGCAGTTCGAGACAGGGTAGCGAAAAACTGTTTTTT.

Concerning this clonotype: The likely explanation is a read error, given a far larger clone one base away. V and J are TRBV7-9 and TRBJ2-3; D is undetermined. The germline V and J ends were trimmed by 2 bases and 4 bases, with 10 bases remaining between them. Germline assignment: CDR1 SEHNR and CDR2 FQNEAQ (reference sequence). The CDR3 totals 14 residues. CDR3 sequence (DNA): TGTGCCAGCAGCTTAACTATTAGGCCAGATACGCAGTATTTT. It encodes CASSLTIRPDTQYF.

The table lists this clonotype with many counts. The chain has TRBV15 and TRBJ1-1, with D uncertain. V was cut by 0 bases and J by 4 bases, with 9 bases left in between. The CDR3 covers 14 residues. Per the germline V gene, CDR1 is LNHNV and CDR2 is YYDKDF (reference sequence). This CDR3 reads CATSRDILSTEAFF. CDR3 nucleotides: TGTGCCACCAGCAGAGATATTCTGAGCACTGAAGCTTTCTTT.